This T cell receptor beta chain was recorded in a study of regulatory T cells in long-lasting Graves disease. Study summary: It was over 5 years of antithyroid drugs, with positive TSH receptor antibodies, that meant persistent Graves' disease.

Time point meaning: persistent/refractory GD, antithyroid drugs over 5 years with positive TRAb. The TCR library used RNA extracted from PBMCs. Under American Thyroid Association guidelines, Graves' disease was diagnosed. This clonotype occurred a few times. Its antigen remains unidentified. Study results and caveats: Clonotypes that were public and shared totalled 2,500 to 3,000 in persistent patients versus 966 in new patients.

The germline CDR1 and CDR2 sequences are SGDLS and YYNGEE. Deletions cut 0 bases from V and 4 bases from J, with 16 bases between. CDR3 length: 17 residues. With iRepertoire HTBI primers and Arm-PCR of CDR3 regions, TCR beta libraries were built. TCRdb reprocessed the multiplex PCR reads with MiXCR, giving one entry per CDR3 protein. The sample lists roughly 430,000 distinct CDR3 sequences, 21% seen once, with 14% in the top ten. The rearrangement uses TRBV9 and TRBJ2-2; either TRBD1 or TRBD2 may fit D (6 bases each). Source: peripheral blood mononuclear cells (PBMCs), taken when the disease was refractory, from a patient treated with antithyroid drugs. This TCR was sampled from a female donor with Graves disease. Here the CDR3 DNA reads TGTGCCAGCAGCGTAGCACTCTCAGGAGGGGGCACCGGGGAGCTGTTTTTT. It specifies CASSVALSGGGTGELFF.